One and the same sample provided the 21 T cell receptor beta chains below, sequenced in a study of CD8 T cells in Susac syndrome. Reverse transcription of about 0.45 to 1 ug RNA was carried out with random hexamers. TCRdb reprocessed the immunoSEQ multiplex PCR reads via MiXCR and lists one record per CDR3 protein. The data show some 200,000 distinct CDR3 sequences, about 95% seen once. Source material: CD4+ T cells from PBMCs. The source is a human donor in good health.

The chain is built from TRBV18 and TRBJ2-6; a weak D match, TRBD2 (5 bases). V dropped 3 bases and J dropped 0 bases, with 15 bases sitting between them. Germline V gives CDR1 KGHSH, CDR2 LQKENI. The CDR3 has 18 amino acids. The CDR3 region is CASSPDLGTYSGANVLTF. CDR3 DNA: TGTGCCAGCTCACCGGACTTGGGAACCTACTCTGGGGCCAACGTCCTGACTTTC.

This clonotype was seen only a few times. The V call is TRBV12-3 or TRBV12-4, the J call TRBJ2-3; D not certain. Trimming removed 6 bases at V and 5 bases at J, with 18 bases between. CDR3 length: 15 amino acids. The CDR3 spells CASSGRVILGDTQYF. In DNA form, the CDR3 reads TGTGCCAGCAGCGGAAGGGTTATATTAGGAGATACGCAGTATTTT.

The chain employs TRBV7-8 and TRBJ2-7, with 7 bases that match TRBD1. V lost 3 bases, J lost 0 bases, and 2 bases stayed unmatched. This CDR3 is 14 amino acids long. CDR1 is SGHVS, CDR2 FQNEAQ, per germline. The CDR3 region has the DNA TGTGCCAGCAGCTTCGGGGACAGCTCCTACGAGCAGTACTTC. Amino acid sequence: CASSFGDSSYEQYF.

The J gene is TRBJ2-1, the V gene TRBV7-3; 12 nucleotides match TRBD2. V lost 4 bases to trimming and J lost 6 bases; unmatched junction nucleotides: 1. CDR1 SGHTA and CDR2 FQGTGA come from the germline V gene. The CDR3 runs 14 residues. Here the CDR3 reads CASSSTSGSNEQFF. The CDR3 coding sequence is TGTGCCAGCAGCTCGACTAGCGGGAGCAATGAGCAGTTCTTC. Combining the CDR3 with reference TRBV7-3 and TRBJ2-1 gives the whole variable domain GAGVSQTPSNKVTEKGKYVELRCDPISGHTALYWYRQSLGQGPEFLIYFQGTGAADDSGLPNDRFFAVRPEGSVSTLKIQRTERGDSAVYLCASSSTSGSNEQFFGPGTRLTVL.

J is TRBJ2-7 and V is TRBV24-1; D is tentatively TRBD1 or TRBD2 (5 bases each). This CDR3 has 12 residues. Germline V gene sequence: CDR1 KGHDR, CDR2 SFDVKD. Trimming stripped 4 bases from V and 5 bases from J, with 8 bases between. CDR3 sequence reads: CATSERGHEQYF. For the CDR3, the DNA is TGTGCCACCAGTGAGAGGGGCCACGAGCAGTACTTC.

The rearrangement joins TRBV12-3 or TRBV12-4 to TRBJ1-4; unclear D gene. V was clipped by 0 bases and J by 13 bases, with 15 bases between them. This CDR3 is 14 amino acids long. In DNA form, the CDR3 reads TGTGCCAGCAGTTTAGCGTCCCAGACCGGTCTACTGTTTTTT. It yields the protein CASSLASQTGLLFF.

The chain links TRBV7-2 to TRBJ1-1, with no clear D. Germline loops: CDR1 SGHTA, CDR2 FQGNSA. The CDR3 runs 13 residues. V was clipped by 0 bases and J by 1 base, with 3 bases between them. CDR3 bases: TGTGCCAGCAGCTTAGCCCCGAACACTGAAGCTTTCTTT. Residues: CASSLAPNTEAFF. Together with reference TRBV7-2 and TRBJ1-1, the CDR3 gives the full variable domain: GAGVSQSPSNKVTEKGKDVELRCDPISGHTALYWYRQSLGQGLEFLIYFQGNSAPDKSGLPSDRFSAERTGGSVSTLTIQRTQQEDSAVYLCASSLAPNTEAFFGQGTRLTVV.

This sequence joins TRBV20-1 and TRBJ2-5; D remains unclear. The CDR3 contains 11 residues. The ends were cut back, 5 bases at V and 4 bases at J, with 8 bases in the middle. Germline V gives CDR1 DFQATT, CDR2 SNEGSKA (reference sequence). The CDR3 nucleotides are TGCAGTGCTTACCTGTTAGAGACCCAGTACTTC. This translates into CSAYLLETQYF.

CDR3 nucleotides: TGCGCCAGCAGCCAAGAATGGCTAGCGGGAGTCGAGCAGTACTTC. Translation gives CASSQEWLAGVEQYF. This rearrangement joins TRBV4-3 to TRBJ2-7, with 10 nucleotides matching TRBD2. After removal of 0 bases from V and 6 bases from J, the junction contained 5 bases not matched to a gene. The length of the CDR3 is 15 residues. In germline, CDR1 is LGHNA, CDR2 YSLEER.

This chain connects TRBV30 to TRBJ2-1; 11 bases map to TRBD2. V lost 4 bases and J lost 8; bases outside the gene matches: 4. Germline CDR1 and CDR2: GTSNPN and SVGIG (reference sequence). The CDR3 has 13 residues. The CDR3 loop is CAWTLAGGHEQFF. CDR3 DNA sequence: TGTGCCTGGACCTTAGCGGGAGGGCATGAGCAGTTCTTC.

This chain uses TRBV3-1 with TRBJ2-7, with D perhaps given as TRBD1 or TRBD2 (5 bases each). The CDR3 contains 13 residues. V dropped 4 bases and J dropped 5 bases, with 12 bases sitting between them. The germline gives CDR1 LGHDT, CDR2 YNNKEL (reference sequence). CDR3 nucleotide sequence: TGTGCCAGCAGCCCACCGGGGCGCCACGAGCAGTACTTC. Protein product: CASSPPGRHEQYF.

The CDR3 DNA is TGTGCCAGCAGTGGGAAATTCGGGGGCTACACCTTC. It translates to CASSGKFGGYTF. The rearrangement links TRBV25-1 to TRBJ1-2; D is undetermined. V dropped 4 bases and J dropped 8 bases, with 11 bases sitting between them. Germline-derived CDR1 and CDR2 are MGHDK and SYGVNS. The length of the CDR3 is 12 residues.

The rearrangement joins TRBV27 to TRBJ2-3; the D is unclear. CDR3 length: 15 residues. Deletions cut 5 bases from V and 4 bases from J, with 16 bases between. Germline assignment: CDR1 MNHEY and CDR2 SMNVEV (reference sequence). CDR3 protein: CASSLLGRNPDTQYF. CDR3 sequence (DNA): TGTGCCAGCAGTCTCCTTGGACGCAACCCAGATACGCAGTATTTT.

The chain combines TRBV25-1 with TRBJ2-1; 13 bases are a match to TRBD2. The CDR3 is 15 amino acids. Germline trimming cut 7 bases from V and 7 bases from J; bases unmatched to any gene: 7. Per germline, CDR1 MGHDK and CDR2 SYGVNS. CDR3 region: CASNRLTSGRNEQFF. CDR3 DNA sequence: TGTGCCAGCAACCGATTGACTAGCGGGAGGAATGAGCAGTTCTTC.

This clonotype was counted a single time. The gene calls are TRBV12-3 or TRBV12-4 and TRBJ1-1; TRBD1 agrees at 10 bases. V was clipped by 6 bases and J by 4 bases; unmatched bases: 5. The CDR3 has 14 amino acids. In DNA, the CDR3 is TGTGCCAGCAGGACAGGGGGCCGTGGCACTGAAGCTTTCTTT. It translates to CASRTGGRGTEAFF.

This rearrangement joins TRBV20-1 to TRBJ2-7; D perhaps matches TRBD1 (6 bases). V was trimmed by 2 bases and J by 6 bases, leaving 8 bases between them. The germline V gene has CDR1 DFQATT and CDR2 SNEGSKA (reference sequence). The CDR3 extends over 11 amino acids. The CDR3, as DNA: TGCAGTGCTAGATTAGGGGGCGAGCAGTACTTC. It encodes CSARLGGEQYF.

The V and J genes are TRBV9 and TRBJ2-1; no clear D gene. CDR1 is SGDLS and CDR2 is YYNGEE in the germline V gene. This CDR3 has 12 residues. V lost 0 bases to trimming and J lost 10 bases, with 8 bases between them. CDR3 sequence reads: CASSVDDAEQFF. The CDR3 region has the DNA TGTGCCAGCAGCGTAGACGACGCCGAGCAGTTCTTC.

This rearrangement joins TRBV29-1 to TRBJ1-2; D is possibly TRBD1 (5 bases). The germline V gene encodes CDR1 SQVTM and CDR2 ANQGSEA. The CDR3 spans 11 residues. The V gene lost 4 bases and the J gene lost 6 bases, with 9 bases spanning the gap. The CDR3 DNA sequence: TGCAGCGTTGCCTGGGGGGATGGCTACACCTTC. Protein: CSVAWGDGYTF.

The CDR3 region is CATSREAGEVNIQYF. The CDR3 coding sequence is TGTGCCACCAGCAGAGAGGCGGGAGAGGTGAACATTCAGTACTTC. The chain joins TRBV15 to TRBJ2-4, with 7 bases matching TRBD2. The CDR3 covers 15 residues. The germline CDR1 and CDR2 sequences are LNHNV and YYDKDF (reference sequence). V was clipped by 0 bases and J by 7 bases; unmatched bases: 6.

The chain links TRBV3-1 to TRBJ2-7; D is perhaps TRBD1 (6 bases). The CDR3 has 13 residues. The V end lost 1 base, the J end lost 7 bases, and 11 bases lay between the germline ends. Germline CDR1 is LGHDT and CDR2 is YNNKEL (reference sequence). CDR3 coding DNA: TGTGCCAGCAGCCAAGTTCGAGGGGGAGAGCAGTACTTC. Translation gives CASSQVRGGEQYF.

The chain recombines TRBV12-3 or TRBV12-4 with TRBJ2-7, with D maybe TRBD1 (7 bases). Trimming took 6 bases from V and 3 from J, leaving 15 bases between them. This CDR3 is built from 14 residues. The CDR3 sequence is CASSTQGGLYEQYF. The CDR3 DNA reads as TGTGCCAGCAGCACCCAGGGGGGCCTCTACGAGCAGTACTTC.